A single sample gave rise to the 19 T cell receptor beta chains below, sequenced in a study of T cells expressing NK-cell markers (dated by TCRdb to 2018 to 2021). Receptor libraries were prepared by 5' RACE. The instrument given in TCRdb is Illumina HiSeq 2000. TCRdb reprocessed the reads, reporting each CDR3 protein sequence once and no DNA. For this sample, the table gives some 410,000 distinct CDR3 sequences. Together, the top ten hold 7.3% of the sample. The sequenced sample consisted of blood T cells: a sorted CD56 or NKG2C T cell subset, CD4+ or CD8+ T cells, or bulk PBMC T cells (not recorded which). These receptors all stem from a woman aged 18 to 75 in good health.

V usage is TRBV12-3 or TRBV12-4 and J usage is TRBJ2-7; TCRdb's D call, TRBD2, is unchecked because there is no DNA. The CDR3 runs to 14 residues. The CDR3 protein is CASSFRQGGSEQYF.

The chain joins TRBV20-1 to TRBJ2-2; checking the TCRdb D call of TRBD2 is not possible without DNA. The CDR3 extends over 15 amino acids. In germline, CDR1 is DFQATT, CDR2 SNEGSKA (reference sequence). The CDR3 region is CSARGGGSEAGELFF.

This chain uses TRBV9 with TRBJ2-1; TCRdb proposes TRBD2, but this gene call is untestable without DNA. This CDR3 contains 15 residues. CDR1 SGDLS and CDR2 YYNGEE come from the germline V gene. The CDR3 sequence: CASSVGGLAYNEQFF.

The chain carries TRBV4-2 and TRBJ1-3. Germline CDR1 LGHNA, CDR2 YNFKEQ. This CDR3 comprises 14 residues. Here the CDR3 reads CASSRGLSGNTIYF.

The chain recombines TRBV18 with TRBJ2-1; TCRdb's D call, TRBD2, is unchecked because there is no DNA. Per germline, CDR1 KGHSH and CDR2 LQKENI. CDR3 size: 13 residues. The CDR3 reads CASSPTSSNEQFF.

This chain joins TRBV19 and TRBJ2-5. The CDR3 runs 13 residues. The germline V gene has CDR1 LNHDA and CDR2 SQIVND (reference sequence). The CDR3 sequence is CASSILLLETQYF.

The chain couples TRBV29-1 to TRBJ1-1. CDR3 size: 12 residues. In germline, CDR1 is SQVTM, CDR2 ANQGSEA. Here the CDR3 reads CSVGGANTEAFF.

The V call is TRBV20-1, the J call TRBJ2-1; there is no DNA to check the TCRdb D call of TRBD1. This CDR3 region has 14 residues. The germline CDR1 and CDR2 sequences are DFQATT and SNEGSKA (reference sequence). The CDR3 region is CSARDVGGAWEQFF.

The gene calls are TRBV20-1 and TRBJ1-1; TCRdb names TRBD1, which stays unverified in the absence of DNA. The CDR3 is 13 residues long. Germline lookup yields CDR1 DFQATT and CDR2 SNEGSKA (reference sequence). CDR3 amino acids: CRIPGHENTEAFF.

This sequence joins TRBV18 and TRBJ1-1. There are 15 residues in the CDR3. Germline-derived CDR1 and CDR2 are KGHSH and LQKENI. The CDR3 spells CASSPERGSNTEAFF.

This chain's CDR3 is CASSWDRKGDNEQFF. V usage is TRBV5-6 and J usage is TRBJ2-1; without DNA, the TCRdb call of TRBD1 cannot be checked. The CDR3 contains 15 residues. Germline CDR1 is SGHDT and CDR2 is YYEEEE.

The rearrangement uses TRBV7-6 and TRBJ1-1. The CDR3 runs 12 residues. CDR1 and CDR2 (germline): SGHVS, FNYEAQ. CDR3 region: CALGPEVGEAFF.

The chain couples TRBV7-3 to TRBJ2-3; no DNA is available, so the TRBD1 call from TCRdb remains unchecked. Germline CDR1 reads SGHTA; CDR2 reads FQGTGA. CDR3 size: 14 residues. Here the CDR3 reads CASSFSPGEDTQYF.

This chain joins TRBV12-3 or TRBV12-4 and TRBJ2-1; TCRdb lists TRBD2, though no DNA is available to test this call. CDR3 length: 14 amino acids. This CDR3 is CASSSLAGGDEQFF.

The CDR3 sequence is CASSSAAVGTGELFF. The rearrangement uses TRBV27 and TRBJ2-2; TCRdb gives TRBD2 as the D gene, but with no DNA this cannot be confirmed. CDR1 and CDR2 from the germline V gene are MNHEY and SMNVEV (reference sequence). There are 15 residues in the CDR3.

The V call is TRBV2, the J call TRBJ2-1; TCRdb indicates TRBD2, and absent DNA this call remains unverified. The CDR3 loop spans 14 amino acids. CDR1 and CDR2 from the germline V gene are SNHLY and FYNNEI. CDR3 protein: CASIGLAGANEQFF.

This rearrangement joins TRBV27 to TRBJ2-4. From germline, CDR1 is MNHEY and CDR2 SMNVEV (reference sequence). The CDR3 has 14 amino acids. The CDR3 spells CASSIRYNPDIQYF.

The chain joins TRBV2 to TRBJ2-7. This CDR3 has 13 amino acids. Per germline, CDR1 SNHLY and CDR2 FYNNEI. CDR3 loop: CASTSVPAYEQYF.

V usage is TRBV6-1 and J usage is TRBJ1-2; the TCRdb D gene call, TRBD1, has no DNA to confirm it. Per the germline V gene, CDR1 is MNHNS and CDR2 is SASEGT. The CDR3 is 13 residues long. The CDR3 spells CASGQAIHYGYTF.